Here is one T cell receptor (beta chain) with its context. The authors obtained over 95% purity in all sorted populations. Every bit of the isolated RNA underwent reverse transcription, so sequencing read expressed TCRB transcripts. The repertoire was sequenced with immunoSEQ multiplex PCR; TCRdb's copy has only in-frame clones and lacks some. The sample consists of under 550,000 clones, about an eighth of them appearing once. This specimen belongs to a study of beta chain features in type 1 diabetes. The length of the CDR3 is 12 residues. Germline values: CDR1 LNHDA, CDR2 SQIVND (reference sequence). Trimming took off 4 bases at V and 10 bases at J, with 11 bases between the two ends.

Sequencing input: naive CD4+ T cells from blood. The genes are TRBV19 and TRBJ2-1; D is ambiguous. The sequence derives from a woman under 30 in good health. The DNA of the CDR3 is TGTGCCAGTAGTACGAACTGGGTGGAGCAGTTCTTC. Translated: CASSTNWVEQFF.